Shown below are 20 T cell receptor beta chains from a single sample sequenced in a study of T cell repertoires in cytomegalovirus infection. TCRdb recomputed calls from the reads with MiXCR, one row per CDR3 protein. This repertoire shows about 330,000 distinct CDR3 sequences, nearly 35% found once; its top ten account for roughly 13%. What these receptors recognize is not known. The sample consisted of cultured PBMCs, taken from culture after CMV antigen stimulation. Every receptor here comes from a human donor in good health (CMV status not recorded). Some clones in this sample may be carry-over from other donors' samples.

The sample holds a few counts of this clonotype. A junction boundary mismatches the germline segment, possibly from a read error. V and J are TRBV7-2 and TRBJ2-7; 7 nucleotides align to TRBD2. This CDR3 spans 11 amino acids. Germline values: CDR1 SGHTA, CDR2 FQGNSA. Written as DNA, the CDR3 is TGTGCCAGCAGTCCGGGCCGGCTAGCGGTTTTC. Residues: CASSPGRLAVF.

This clonotype was observed a handful of times. V is TRBV20-1 and J is TRBJ1-2; 10 bases line up with TRBD1. There are 12 residues in the CDR3. Per the germline V gene, CDR1 is DFQATT and CDR2 is SNEGSKA (reference sequence). The V segment lost 5 bases and the J segment 8 bases; nucleotides outside the gene matches: 5. The CDR3 region has the DNA TGCAGTGCTCTTGACAGGGGGCTCGGCTACACCTTC. Translated, it gives CSALDRGLGYTF.

Many counts were recorded for this clonotype. The rearrangement joins TRBV7-2 to TRBJ2-2, with 11 bases matching TRBD2. In germline, CDR1 is SGHTA, CDR2 FQGNSA. J was trimmed by 1 base and V by 4 bases; bases with no gene match: 8. The CDR3 totals 18 residues. The CDR3: CASSSTLAGGRNTGELFF. CDR3 in DNA: TGTGCCAGCAGCTCCACTCTAGCGGGAGGCCGGAACACCGGGGAGCTGTTTTTT.

This chain connects TRBV28 to TRBJ1-1; 10 nucleotides align to TRBD1. In germline, CDR1 is MDHEN, CDR2 SYDVKM. The CDR3 has 15 residues. V gave up 7 bases and J gave up 3 bases; unmatched junction bases: 8. The CDR3 DNA reads TGTGCCAGCAAAACCTCCGGGACAGGGGACACTGAAGCTTTCTTT. Translated, it gives CASKTSGTGDTEAFF.

The chain uses TRBV5-1 and TRBJ1-5; weak D call: TRBD1 (5 bases). This CDR3 is 15 amino acids long. Germline V lookup: CDR1 SGHRS, CDR2 YFSETQ. Deletions cut 4 bases from V and 3 bases from J, with 14 bases between. This CDR3 reads CASSLRDPLNQPQHF. DNA of the CDR3: TGCGCCAGCAGCCTCCGGGACCCCCTCAATCAGCCCCAGCATTTT.

The rearrangement uses TRBV7-3 and TRBJ2-2, with TRBD2 matching over 7 bases. The CDR3 sequence is 14 residues long. Germline assignment: CDR1 SGHTA and CDR2 FQGTGA. Losses at the gene ends were 8 bases for V and 1 base for J; bases not matched to a gene: 4. This CDR3 reads CASLGEGNTGELFF. The CDR3, as DNA: TGTGCCAGCCTTGGGGAGGGGAACACCGGGGAGCTGTTTTTT.

The V and J genes are TRBV20-1 and TRBJ1-1; D is possibly TRBD1 (5 bases). CDR3 size: 14 residues. The germline V and J ends were trimmed by 0 bases and 6 bases, with 14 bases remaining between them. The V gene's germline CDR1 is DFQATT and CDR2 SNEGSKA (reference sequence). The CDR3 sequence is CSARDPRDGAEAFF. CDR3 nucleotide sequence: TGCAGTGCTAGAGACCCTCGGGACGGCGCTGAAGCTTTCTTT.

This clonotype was picked up a small number of times. J is TRBJ2-1 and V is TRBV5-4, with 11 bases matching TRBD1. J was trimmed by 7 bases and V by 4 bases; bases with no gene match: 7. Germline V gene lookup returns CDR1 SGHNT and CDR2 YYREEE (reference sequence). The CDR3 is 15 amino acids. The CDR3 here is CASSRFGQGANEQFF. The CDR3 bases are TGTGCCAGCAGCCGTTTCGGACAGGGGGCGAATGAGCAGTTCTTC.

The genes are TRBV5-6 and TRBJ1-1; D unresolved. CDR3 length equals 13 residues. The V end lost 1 base, the J end lost 8 bases, and 12 bases lay between the germline ends. CDR1 and CDR2 (germline): SGHDT, YYEEEE. The CDR3 DNA is TGTGCCAGCAGCTTGCGTCCAGGAACAGAAGCTTTCTTT. It encodes CASSLRPGTEAFF.

This chain joins TRBV9 and TRBJ2-1; D gene ambiguous. From germline, CDR1 is SGDLS and CDR2 YYNGEE. V gave up 1 base and J gave up 7 bases, with 9 bases separating them. CDR3 length equals 13 residues. The CDR3 DNA follows: TGTGCCAGCAGCGTACGGGCCGGGAATGAGCAGTTCTTC. It codes for CASSVRAGNEQFF. Drawing the rest from reference TRBV9 and TRBJ2-1, the complete variable domain is DSGVTQTPKHLITATGQRVTLRCSPRSGDLSVYWYQQSLDQGLQFLIQYYNGEERAKGNILERFSAQQFPDLHSELNLSSLELGDSALYFCASSVRAGNEQFFGPGTRLTVL.

The rearrangement joins TRBV20-1 to TRBJ2-1, with 7 bases aligning to TRBD1. The V and J ends lost 5 bases and 5 bases, in that order; junction bases with no gene match: 9. The CDR3 consists of 14 residues. CDR1 DFQATT and CDR2 SNEGSKA come from the germline V gene (reference sequence). The chain's CDR3 is CSARTYDRDNEQFF. CDR3 DNA: TGCAGTGCTCGAACCTACGACAGGGACAATGAGCAGTTCTTC.

The chain uses TRBV6-4 and TRBJ2-5, with 12 bases lining up with TRBD1. The V and J ends lost 4 bases and 3 bases, in that order; junction bases with no gene match: 3. Germline values: CDR1 MRHNA, CDR2 SNTAGT. The CDR3 consists of 15 residues. CDR3 sequence reads: CASSAGTGGEETQYF. CDR3 DNA: TGTGCCAGCAGTGCCGGGACAGGGGGCGAAGAGACCCAGTACTTC.

The chain combines TRBV19 with TRBJ2-1; tentatively, D is TRBD2 (5 bases). Trimming took off 6 bases at V and 0 bases at J, with 12 bases between the two ends. The length of the CDR3 is 15 residues. Germline values: CDR1 LNHDA, CDR2 SQIVND (reference sequence). Here the CDR3 DNA reads TGTGCCAGTAGAGTAGCGAAAAACTCCTACAATGAGCAGTTCTTC. Its protein product is CASRVAKNSYNEQFF.

This clonotype was picked up a small number of times. The gene calls are TRBV7-6 and TRBJ1-5; 7 bases fit TRBD1. The germline V gene has CDR1 SGHVS and CDR2 FNYEAQ. The CDR3 contains 16 residues. Germline trimming cut 1 base from V and 0 bases from J; bases unmatched to any gene: 3. CDR3 region: CASSLGTGHSNQPQHF. The DNA for the CDR3 is TGTGCCAGCAGCTTAGGGACAGGTCATAGCAATCAGCCCCAGCATTTT.

This clonotype was seen more than once but under ten times. In DNA form, the CDR3 reads TGTGCCAGCAGTTTGAATGGCGGTGGAGATACGCAGTATTTT. Protein: CASSLNGGGDTQYF. The V and J genes are TRBV12-3 or TRBV12-4 and TRBJ2-3; D remains ambiguous. The germline V and J ends were trimmed by 3 bases and 5 bases, with 12 bases remaining between them. The CDR3 extends over 14 amino acids.

The J gene is TRBJ2-3, the V gene TRBV20-1; D gene ambiguous. V dropped 0 bases and J dropped 2 bases, with 6 bases sitting between them. Germline lookup yields CDR1 DFQATT and CDR2 SNEGSKA (reference sequence). CDR3 length equals 13 residues. The CDR3 DNA reads TGCAGTGCTAGAGATCTCCTCACAGATACGCAGTATTTT. It is translated as CSARDLLTDTQYF.

V gene TRBV7-9 combines with J gene TRBJ2-5; a possible D gene is TRBD2 (6 bases). The CDR3 consists of 13 residues. Trimming took 5 bases from V and 6 from J, leaving 13 bases between them. Looked up from germline, CDR1 is SEHNR and CDR2 is FQNEAQ (reference sequence). CDR3 sequence reads: CASSHPLAQTQYF. The CDR3 DNA is TGTGCCAGCAGCCACCCCCTAGCGCAGACCCAGTACTTC.

V and J are TRBV6-6 and TRBJ2-7, with 8 bases fitting TRBD2. The CDR3 contains 15 residues. Trimming removed 5 bases from V and 6 bases from J; junction bases left unmatched: 12. Germline V lookup: CDR1 MNHNY, CDR2 SVGAGI (reference sequence). The CDR3: CASSNPGLGTFEQYV. The DNA for the CDR3 is TGTGCCAGCAGTAACCCGGGACTAGGAACTTTCGAGCAGTACGTC.

The genes are TRBV20-1 and TRBJ2-7; 11 nucleotides agree with TRBD2. Looked up from germline, CDR1 is DFQATT and CDR2 is SNEGSKA (reference sequence). The V segment lost 4 bases and the J segment 4 bases; nucleotides outside the gene matches: 6. This CDR3 is built from 14 residues. CDR3 region: CSATPSGRKYEQYF. DNA for the CDR3: TGCAGTGCTACCCCTAGCGGGAGGAAGTACGAGCAGTACTTC.

This clonotype was counted a few times. The V and J genes are TRBV6-2 or TRBV6-3 and TRBJ2-2; D is undetermined. Trimming pared 7 bases from V and 5 bases from J, leaving 5 bases between. There are 11 residues in the CDR3. Looked up from germline, CDR1 is MNHEY and CDR2 is SVGEGT. For the CDR3, the DNA is TGTGCCAGCACCAAGACCGGGGAGCTGTTTTTT. It encodes CASTKTGELFF.